This T cell receptor beta chain was sequenced for a study of cytomegalovirus exposure and HLA in healthy donors. Study-level points and caveats: With high specificity and sensitivity, the classifier reportedly diagnosed cytomegalovirus status. According to the study, around 160 TCR beta chains were cytomegalovirus-associated.

About this clone itself: Its antigen is undetermined.

Profiled with immunoSEQ multiplex PCR; TCRdb holds only in-frame clones, not every one. The sample consists of some 49,000 clones, approximately 90% of them appearing once. V was clipped by 4 bases and J by 6 bases; unmatched bases: 6. Germline V gene lookup returns CDR1 SNHLY and CDR2 FYNNEI. The CDR3 is 14 residues long. V and J are TRBV2 and TRBJ2-7, with TRBD1 matching 10 bases. The sample taken for sequencing was PBMCs. The source is a man aged 18 to 29 in good health and CMV-seronegative. CDR3 residues: CASSVAGQGSEQYF. CDR3 bases: TGTGCCAGCAGTGTTGCGGGACAGGGGAGCGAGCAGTACTTC.